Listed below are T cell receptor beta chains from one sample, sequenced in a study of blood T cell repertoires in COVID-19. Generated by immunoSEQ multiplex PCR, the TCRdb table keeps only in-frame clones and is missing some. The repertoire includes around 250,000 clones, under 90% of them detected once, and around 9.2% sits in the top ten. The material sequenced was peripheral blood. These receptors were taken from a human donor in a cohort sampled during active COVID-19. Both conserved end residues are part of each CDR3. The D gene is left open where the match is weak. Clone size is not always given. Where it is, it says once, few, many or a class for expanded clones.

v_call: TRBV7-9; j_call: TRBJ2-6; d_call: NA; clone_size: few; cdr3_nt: TGTGCCAGCAGCCATAGAGAAGGAGTATCTGGGGCCAACGTCCTGACTTTC; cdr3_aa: CASSHREGVSGANVLTF
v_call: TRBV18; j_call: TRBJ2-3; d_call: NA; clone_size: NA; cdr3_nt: TGTGCCAGCTCCCCCCAAAAAGCTACGCAGTATTTT; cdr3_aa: CASSPQKATQYF
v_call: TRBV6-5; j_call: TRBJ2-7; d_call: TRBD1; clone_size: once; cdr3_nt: TGTGCCAGCAAGGGACAGCACTACGAGCAGTACTTC; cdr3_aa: CASKGQHYEQYF
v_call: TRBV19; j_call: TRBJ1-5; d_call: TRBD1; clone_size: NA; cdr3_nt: TGTGCCAGTAGAGGAGCCGGGACAGGGAGTACCTATAGCAATCAGCCCCAGCATTTT; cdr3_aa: CASRGAGTGSTYSNQPQHF
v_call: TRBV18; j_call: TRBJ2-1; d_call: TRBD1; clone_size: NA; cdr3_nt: TGTGCCAGCTCACCACCCAGAGTCAACAGGGGGCCCTACAATGAGCAGTTCTTC; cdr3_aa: CASSPPRVNRGPYNEQFF
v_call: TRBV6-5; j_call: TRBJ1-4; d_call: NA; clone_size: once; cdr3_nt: TGTGCCAGCACTCGACAGCCAATTAATGAAAAACTGTTTTTT; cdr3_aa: CASTRQPINEKLFF
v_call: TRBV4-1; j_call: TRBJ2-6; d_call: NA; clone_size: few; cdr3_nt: TGCGCCAGCAGCCAAGAGGGGAGCTCTGGGGCCAACGTCCTGACTTTC; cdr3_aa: CASSQEGSSGANVLTF
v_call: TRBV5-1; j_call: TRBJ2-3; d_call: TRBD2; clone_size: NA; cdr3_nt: TGCGCCAGCAGCTTGGCAGCGGGGGGAACAGATACGCAGTATTTT; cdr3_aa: CASSLAAGGTDTQYF
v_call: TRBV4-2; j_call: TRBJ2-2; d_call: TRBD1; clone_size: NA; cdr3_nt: TGTGCCAGCAGCCAGCACAGGGGGCAAGACACCGGGGAGCTGTTTTTT; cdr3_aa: CASSQHRGQDTGELFF
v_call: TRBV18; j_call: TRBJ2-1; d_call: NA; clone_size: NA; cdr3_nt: TGTGCCAGCTCACCAGACGCAGGGTGGGGTGAGCAGTTCTTC; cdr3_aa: CASSPDAGWGEQFF
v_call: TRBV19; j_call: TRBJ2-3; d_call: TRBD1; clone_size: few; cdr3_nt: TGTGCCAGTAGTATAGATCCCAGTGCAGGGGGAACAGATACGCAGTATTTT; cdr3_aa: CASSIDPSAGGTDTQYF
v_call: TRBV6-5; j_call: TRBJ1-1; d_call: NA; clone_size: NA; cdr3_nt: TGTGCCAGCAGCAATTCATTAGCGGTGAACACTGAAGCTTTCTTT; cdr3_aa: CASSNSLAVNTEAFF
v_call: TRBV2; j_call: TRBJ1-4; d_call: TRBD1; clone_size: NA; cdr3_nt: TGTGCCAGCAGTGGACGGACAGGGATCGGGGAAAAACTGTTTTTT; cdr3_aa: CASSGRTGIGEKLFF
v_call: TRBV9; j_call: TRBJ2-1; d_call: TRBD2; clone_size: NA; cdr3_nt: TGTGCCAGCAGCTCCGGACTAGCGGGTCTGTTGGACAATGAGCAGTTCTTC; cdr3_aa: CASSSGLAGLLDNEQFF
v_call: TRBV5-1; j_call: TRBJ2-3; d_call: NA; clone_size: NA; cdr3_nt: TGCGCCAGCAGCCCCCCAGGGGTAAGTCGCACAGATACGCAGTATTTT; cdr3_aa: CASSPPGVSRTDTQYF
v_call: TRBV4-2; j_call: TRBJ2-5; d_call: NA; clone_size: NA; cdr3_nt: TGTGCCAGCAGCCACCGACAGGAACAAGAGACCCAGTACTTC; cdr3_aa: CASSHRQEQETQYF
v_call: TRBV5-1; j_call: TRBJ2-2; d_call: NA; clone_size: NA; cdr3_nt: TGCGCCAGCAGCTTGGTGGCAGGGCCCGGGGAGCTGTTTTTT; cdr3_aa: CASSLVAGPGELFF
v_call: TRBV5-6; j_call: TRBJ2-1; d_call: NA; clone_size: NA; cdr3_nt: TGTGCCAGCAGCCAGGGGTTTGAGCAGTTCTTC; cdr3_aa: CASSQGFEQFF
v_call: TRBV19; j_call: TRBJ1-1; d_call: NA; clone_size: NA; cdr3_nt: TGTGCCAGTACTCGCCGGGGTGGTACCTCGAACACTGAAGCTTTCTTT; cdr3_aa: CASTRRGGTSNTEAFF
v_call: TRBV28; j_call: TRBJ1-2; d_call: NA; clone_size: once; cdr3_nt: TGTGCCAGCGGCCCTAACTATGGCTACACCTTC; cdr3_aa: CASGPNYGYTF
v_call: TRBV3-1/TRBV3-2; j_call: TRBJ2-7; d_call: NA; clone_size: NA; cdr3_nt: TGTGCCACCCGCGGAGGCGGCGAGCAGTACTTC; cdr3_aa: CATRGGGEQYF
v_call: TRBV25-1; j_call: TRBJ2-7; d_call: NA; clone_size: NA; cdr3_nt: TGTGCCAGCAGTCCGGGTCAGGGGCCGTCCTACGAGCAGTACTTC; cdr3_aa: CASSPGQGPSYEQYF
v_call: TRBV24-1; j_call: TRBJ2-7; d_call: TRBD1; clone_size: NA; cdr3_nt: TGTGCCACCAGTGATTTGCCGCAGGGGGTAAAGTACTTC; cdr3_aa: CATSDLPQGVKYF
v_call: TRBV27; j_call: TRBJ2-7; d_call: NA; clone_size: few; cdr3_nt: TGTGCCAGCAGTGTTTCCGGGGGCTACGAGCAGTACTTC; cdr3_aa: CASSVSGGYEQYF
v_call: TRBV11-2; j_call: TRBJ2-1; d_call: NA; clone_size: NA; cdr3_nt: TGTGCCAGCAGCTTAGATGGGGCAATTAGGCAGTTCTTC; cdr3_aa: CASSLDGAIRQFF
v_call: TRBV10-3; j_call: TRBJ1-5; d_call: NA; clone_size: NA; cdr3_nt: TGTGCCACGGCGGACAGTTCCAATCAGCCCCAGCATTTT; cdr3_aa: CATADSSNQPQHF
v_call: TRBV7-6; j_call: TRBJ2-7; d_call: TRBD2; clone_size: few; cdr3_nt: TGTGCCAGCTCCCTAAGACCGAGCGGGGGGAGTGAGCAGTACTTC; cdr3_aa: CASSLRPSGGSEQYF
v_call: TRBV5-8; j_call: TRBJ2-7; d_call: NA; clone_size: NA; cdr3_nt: TGTGCCAGCAGCTTGGCGCCAGGGAATACCTACGAGCAGTACTTC; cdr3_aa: CASSLAPGNTYEQYF
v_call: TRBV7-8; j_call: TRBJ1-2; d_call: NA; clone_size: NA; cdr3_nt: TGTGCCAGCAGCTTAATGTCAGGGGATACCACTAACTATGGCTACACCTTC; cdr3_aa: CASSLMSGDTTNYGYTF
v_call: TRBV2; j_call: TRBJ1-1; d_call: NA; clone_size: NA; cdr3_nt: TGTGCCAGCAGACGTTTGAGTGACACTGAAGCTTTCTTT; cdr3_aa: CASRRLSDTEAFF
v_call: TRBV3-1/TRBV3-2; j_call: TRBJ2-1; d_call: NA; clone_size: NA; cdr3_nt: TGTGCCAGCAGCCGCCCGACTTTCCCGGGTTCTGGTGAGCAGTTCTTC; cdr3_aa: CASSRPTFPGSGEQFF
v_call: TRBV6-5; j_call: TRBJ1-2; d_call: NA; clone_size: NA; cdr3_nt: TGTGCCAGCAGACAAACAGGGAGAGAGGGCTACACCTTC; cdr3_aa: CASRQTGREGYTF
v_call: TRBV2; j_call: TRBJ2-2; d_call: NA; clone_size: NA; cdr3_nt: TGTGCCAGCGGGGTCGGTGCGGGCACCGGGGAGCTGTTTTTT; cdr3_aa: CASGVGAGTGELFF
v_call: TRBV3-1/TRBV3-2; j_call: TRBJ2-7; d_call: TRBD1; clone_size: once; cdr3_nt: TGTGCCAGCAGCCGAGGAACAGGGGGAACCCTACCTCGTGAGCAGTACTTC; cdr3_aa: CASSRGTGGTLPREQYF
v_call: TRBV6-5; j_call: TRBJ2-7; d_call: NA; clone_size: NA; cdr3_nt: TGTGCCAGCAGCAGGATTCAGTCCGAGCAGTACTTC; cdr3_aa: CASSRIQSEQYF
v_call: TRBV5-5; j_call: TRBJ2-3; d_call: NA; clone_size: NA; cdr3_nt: TGTGCCAGCAGCTTGGCCCCAGGCACAGATACGCAGTATTTT; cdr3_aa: CASSLAPGTDTQYF
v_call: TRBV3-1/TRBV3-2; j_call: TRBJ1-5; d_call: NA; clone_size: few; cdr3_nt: TGTGCCAGCAGCCAAGATCGAGGGGACACCTCAAGGCAGCCCCAGCATTTT; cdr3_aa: CASSQDRGDTSRQPQHF
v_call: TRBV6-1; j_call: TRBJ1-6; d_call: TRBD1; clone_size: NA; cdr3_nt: TGTGCCAGCAGTGAAATGGACAGGGTTCGGTCACCCCTCCACTTT; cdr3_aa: CASSEMDRVRSPLHF
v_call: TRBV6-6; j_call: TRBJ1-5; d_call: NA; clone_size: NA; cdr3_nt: TGTGCCAGCAGTTACGGGTTGGCAGGGCATCAGCCCCAGCATTTT; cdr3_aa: CASSYGLAGHQPQHF
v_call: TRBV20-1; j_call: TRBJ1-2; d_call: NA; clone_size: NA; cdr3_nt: TGCAGTGCTAGAAAGGGGTACGGCTACACCTTC; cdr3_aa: CSARKGYGYTF
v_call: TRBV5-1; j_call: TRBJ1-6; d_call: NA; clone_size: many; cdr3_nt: TGCGCCAGCAGCCCGACACAGGGATTGAGTAATTCACCCCTCCACTTT; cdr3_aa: CASSPTQGLSNSPLHF
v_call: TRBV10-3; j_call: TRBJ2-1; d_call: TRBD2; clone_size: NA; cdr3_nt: TGTGCCACAAACGCCGGGACTAGCCGGAATGAGCAGTTCTTC; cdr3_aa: CATNAGTSRNEQFF
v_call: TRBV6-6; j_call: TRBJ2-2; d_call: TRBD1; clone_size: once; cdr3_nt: TGTGCCAGCAGCCAACGCGACAGGGACACCGGGGAGCTGTTTTTT; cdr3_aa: CASSQRDRDTGELFF
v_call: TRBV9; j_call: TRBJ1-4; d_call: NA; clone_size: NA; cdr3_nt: TGTGCCAGCAGCGTAGCCGGGTTGGAGGAAAAACTGTTTTTT; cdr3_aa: CASSVAGLEEKLFF
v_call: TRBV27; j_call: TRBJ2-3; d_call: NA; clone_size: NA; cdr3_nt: TGTGCCAGCAGTTTAAGGGGGTCGCTAACTAGCACAGATACGCAGTATTTT; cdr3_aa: CASSLRGSLTSTDTQYF
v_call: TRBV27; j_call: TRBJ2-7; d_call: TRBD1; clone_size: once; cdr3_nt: TGTGCCAGCAGTCCTCAGTCCGGGACAGGGGTGAACGAGCAGTACTTC; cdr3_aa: CASSPQSGTGVNEQYF